This TCR beta chain was observed in a study of blood T cell repertoires in COVID-19. Study-wide background: From T cells, B-cell-depleted T cells, or PBMCs came the material, which was cDNA or gDNA.

Germline CDR1 SGHTA, CDR2 FQGTGA. The CDR3 sequence is 14 residues long. Losses at the gene ends were 8 bases for V and 2 bases for J; bases not matched to a gene: 9. Clones were read by immunoSEQ multiplex PCR, and TCRdb kept only the in-frame ones, dropping some. The table lists roughly 250,000 clones, 87% of them singletons. The sequence derives from a woman between 50 and 59 years old with acute or convalescent COVID-19. The rearrangement joins TRBV7-3 to TRBJ2-7, with 7 bases matching TRBD2. Sequenced material: peripheral blood. Written as DNA, the CDR3 is TGTGCCAGCCCTGGGAGGGTCTCACCCTACGAGCAGTACTTC. Its protein product is CASPGRVSPYEQYF. The full variable domain, its missing parts supplied by reference TRBV7-3 and TRBJ2-7, is GAGVSQTPSNKVTEKGKYVELRCDPISGHTALYWYRQSLGQGPEFLIYFQGTGAADDSGLPNDRFFAVRPEGSVSTLKIQRTERGDSAVYLCASPGRVSPYEQYFGPGTRLTVT.